These T cell receptor beta chains were read from a single sample in a study of T cells in Graves' hyperthyroidism and ophthalmopathy. In TCRdb, the multiplex PCR reads were re-called with MiXCR into one record per CDR3 protein. The repertoire has about 210,000 distinct CDR3 sequences, about a sixth of them found once; the top ten carry approximately 50%. The sample was blood. The receptors were sampled from a man in his forties or fifties with Graves' hyperthyroidism. CDR3s include the opening cysteine and the closing phenylalanine or tryptophan. The D gene is left open where the match is weak. Clone size appears in some rows only: once, few, many, or a class for an expanded clone.

>TRBV29-1|NA|TRBD2|TRBJ2-5
TGCAGCGTTCGGACTAGCGGGAGTTATAAAGAGACCCAGTACTTC
CSVRTSGSYKETQYF
>TRBV27|many|NA|TRBJ2-7
TGTGCCAGCACGAAAAACTCGGCTAGCGCGTACTACGAGCAGTACTTC
CASTKNSASAYYEQYF
>TRBV4-1|NA|NA|TRBJ1-2
TGCGCCAGCAGCCAAGCGGACACATTCTTATATGGCTACACCTTC
CASSQADTFLYGYTF
>TRBV6-1|NA|TRBD2|TRBJ2-7
TGTGCCAGCAGCGGACGGGAGACTAGCGGGAGAGGCGAGCAGTACTTC
CASSGRETSGRGEQYF
>TRBV30|NA|NA|TRBJ2-1
TGTGCCTGGAGTGAGACCCCGGGGGCCCGGTCCTACAATGAGCAGTTCTTC
CAWSETPGARSYNEQFF
>TRBV11-3|many|TRBD2|TRBJ2-5
TGTGCCAGCAGCTTTCGACTAGCGGGAGGGGAGACCCAGTACTTC
CASSFRLAGGETQYF
>TRBV30|many|NA|TRBJ1-5
TGTGCCTGGAGTGTACGGGGCTCAATGGCGGAGCCCCAGCATTTT
CAWSVRGSMAEPQHF
>TRBV11-2|many|NA|TRBJ2-1
TGTGCCAGCAGCTTAGATAACAATGAGCAGTTCTTC
CASSLDNNEQFF
>TRBV6-4|NA|NA|TRBJ2-1
TGTGCCAGCAGTGTAGTCCCGGATTTTGAGCAGTTCTTC
CASSVVPDFEQFF
>TRBV19|few|NA|TRBJ2-3
TGTGCCAGTGGGGAGCCTTCGCAGTATTTT
CASGEPSQYF
>TRBV11-2|once|NA|TRBJ1-1
TGTGCCAGCAGCTTCAGGCGGTTGAACACTGAAGCTTTCTTT
CASSFRRLNTEAFF
>TRBV6-1|NA|TRBD1|TRBJ2-2
TGTGCCAGCAGACTGACAGGGAGCACCGGGGAGCTGTTTTTT
CASRLTGSTGELFF
>TRBV12-3/TRBV12-4|NA|NA|TRBJ2-3
TGTGCCAGCACCGGGGCAAACACAGATACGCAGTATTTT
CASTGANTDTQYF
>TRBV30|few|TRBD2|TRBJ2-3
TGTGCCTGGAGTTCAGGACTAGCGGGAGGGTCGGGCACAGATACGCAGTATTTT
CAWSSGLAGGSGTDTQYF
>TRBV18|many|NA|TRBJ1-2
TGTGCCAGCTCGCACGGGGGTGGCTATGGCTACACCTTC
CASSHGGGYGYTF
>TRBV4-1|NA|NA|TRBJ1-2
TGCGCCAGCAGCCAAGTAGGTAGGGGTCTGGGCTATGGCTACACCTTC
CASSQVGRGLGYGYTF
>TRBV7-9|many|TRBD2|TRBJ2-1
TGTGCCAGCAGCACGCCCGAACTAGCGTACGAGCAGTTCTTC
CASSTPELAYEQFF
>TRBV3-1|NA|TRBD1|TRBJ1-2
TGTGCCAGCAGCCGGGACAGAGCTAACTATGGCTACACCTTC
CASSRDRANYGYTF
>TRBV5-1|many|NA|TRBJ1-1
TGCGCCAGCAGCAAGGACCCAGACAGTTCGAACACTGAAGCTTTCTTT
CASSKDPDSSNTEAFF
>TRBV6-1|NA|TRBD2|TRBJ2-7
TGTGCCAGCAGTGCGCCTAGCGGGAGGACCTACGAGCAGTACTTC
CASSAPSGRTYEQYF
>TRBV4-1|NA|TRBD2|TRBJ2-4
TGCGCCAGCAGCCAACCTAGAATAGCGGGAAAGGAAAACATTCAGTACTTC
CASSQPRIAGKENIQYF
>TRBV7-9|many|NA|TRBJ1-2
TGTGCCAGCAGCATGCCGCTGGGAGCTAACTATGGCTACACCTTC
CASSMPLGANYGYTF
>TRBV30|NA|TRBD1|TRBJ1-4
TGTGCCTGGGGGACAGGCATTAATGAAAAACTGTTTTTT
CAWGTGINEKLFF
>TRBV5-1|many|NA|TRBJ1-1
TGCGCCAGCAGCACCAGGGGCGGGGGCACTGAAGCTTTCTTT
CASSTRGGGTEAFF
>TRBV20-1|NA|NA|TRBJ2-5
TGCAGTGCTAGACAAAACACCGACAGTGCCCAAGAGACCCAGTACTTC
CSARQNTDSAQETQYF
>TRBV20-1|many|NA|TRBJ2-7
TGCAGTGCCAACCTAGGAGGGTCCGAGCAGTACTTC
CSANLGGSEQYF
>TRBV7-2|NA|NA|TRBJ1-4
TGTGCCAGCAGCTTAGTACAGGGTAGGGAAAAACTGTTTTTT
CASSLVQGREKLFF
>TRBV7-9|NA|TRBD2|TRBJ2-7
TGTGCCAGCAGCTCACCCGGGACTAGCGGGACCGACGAGCAGTACTTC
CASSSPGTSGTDEQYF
>TRBV6-1|few|NA|TRBJ1-1
TGTGCCAGCAGTGAAGGGCAATTGGGGACCGGAGGGGACACTGAAGCTTTCTTT
CASSEGQLGTGGDTEAFF
>TRBV29-1|NA|TRBD2|TRBJ2-3
TGCAGCGTTCTGGGACTAGCGACAAGCACAGATACGCAGTATTTT
CSVLGLATSTDTQYF
>TRBV15|NA|TRBD2|TRBJ2-7
TGTGCCACCAGCGCCACACTAGCGGACTCCTACGAGCAGTACTTC
CATSATLADSYEQYF
>TRBV14|few|TRBD1|TRBJ2-7
TGTGCCAGCAGCTCCGACAGGGGCTCCCAGTACGAGCAGTACTTC
CASSSDRGSQYEQYF
>TRBV20-1|NA|NA|TRBJ2-1
TGCAGTGCTAGAGATGGATTGGATGAGCAGTTCTTC
CSARDGLDEQFF
>TRBV7-6|NA|TRBD2|TRBJ2-1
TGTGCCAGCAGCTCAGACCGGGACTCCGGCGGGGGGAGTGAGCAGTTCTTC
CASSSDRDSGGGSEQFF
>TRBV2|NA|TRBD1|TRBJ2-7
TGTGCCAGCAGTGGGACAGGGGGATTGGGCGAGCAGTACTTC
CASSGTGGLGEQYF
>TRBV11-1|many|TRBD1|TRBJ2-7
TGTGCCAGCAGCGATCCGGGACAGGGATCCTACGAGCAGTACTTC
CASSDPGQGSYEQYF
>TRBV12-3/TRBV12-4|many|NA|TRBJ2-2
TGTGCCAGCAGCCCCGGACCCGGCGGGGAGCTGTTTTTT
CASSPGPGGELFF
>TRBV5-1|many|TRBD1|TRBJ1-2
TGCGCCAGCAGCTTGGAGGACAGGGGAAAAGGCTACACCTTC
CASSLEDRGKGYTF
>TRBV7-2|many|NA|TRBJ2-5
TGTGCCAGCAGTAGGTCCCGGGAGACCCAGTACTTC
CASSRSRETQYF
>TRBV6-5|many|TRBD1|TRBJ2-2
TGTGCCAGCAGTTACACCTACGGGACAGTTAACACCGGGGAGCTGTTTTTT
CASSYTYGTVNTGELFF
>TRBV5-1|many|NA|TRBJ2-5
TGCGCCAGCAGCCTCGGACGGATCCAAGAGACCCAGTACTTC
CASSLGRIQETQYF
>TRBV20-1|few|NA|TRBJ1-6
TGCAGTGCAAGCCGCGGGAACTATAATTCACCCCTCCACTTT
CSASRGNYNSPLHF